The source of this T cell receptor beta chain is a study of blood T cell repertoires in COVID-19. Overall study: Acute and convalescent COVID-19 specimens originated in the United States, Italy and Spain.

As handled by the study authors: Amplification from reference gene primers served as the basis for estimated nucleated cell counts. This table comes from immunoSEQ multiplex PCR, and its TCRdb copy is limited to in-frame clones, with some not included. Clonal size and the V and J genes are those of that table, whereas D and trimming came from the DNA. This sample has approximately 210,000 clones; around 85% occur once, and the top ten carry 0.78%. With V trimmed by 1 base and J by 7 bases, 9 bases remained unmatched. The V gene's germline CDR1 is LGHDT and CDR2 YNNKEL (reference sequence). The CDR3 extends over 17 amino acids.

This chain joins TRBV3-1 (or the pseudogene TRBV3-2) and TRBJ2-1, with 11 bases identical to TRBD2. This receptor was identified in an older woman with acute or convalescent COVID-19. Material: peripheral blood. The CDR3 DNA sequence: TGTGCCAGCAGCCAAGTGCTAGCGGGAGGTCGGGGGAATGAGCAGTTCTTC. Encoded protein: CASSQVLAGGRGNEQFF.